The 22 T cell receptor beta chains in this list originate from one sample, sequenced in a study of T cell changes during pregnancy in multiple sclerosis (dated by TCRdb to between 2018 and 2021). Receptor libraries were prepared by the immunoSEQ multiplex PCR assay. TCRdb holds this immuneACCESS table with in-frame rearrangements only. Some clones are missing; in checked studies, unresolved V genes explain under half, and the rest has no known cause. The sample includes around 49,000 clones, with around 89% observed a single time. Over 4% of the sample belongs to the ten largest clones. Sequencing was performed on peripheral blood, taken after pregnancy. These receptors originate from a female donor in good health, enrolled as a control in a pregnancy study.

The V gene is TRBV5-6, the J gene TRBJ1-1; a possible D gene is TRBD1 (5 bases). CDR3 size: 16 residues. Germline V lookup: CDR1 SGHDT, CDR2 YYEEEE. Trimming left V 1 base short and J 1 base short, with 14 bases between. The CDR3 sequence: CASSLRGRGKNTEAFF. The CDR3 DNA is TGTGCCAGCAGCTTGAGGGGTAGGGGAAAGAACACTGAAGCTTTCTTT.

V is TRBV11-2 and J is TRBJ2-1, with unresolved D. The germline gives CDR1 SGHAT, CDR2 FQNNGV. The length of the CDR3 is 16 residues. With 4 bases removed from V and 2 bases from J, the gap between germline ends came to 15 bases. The CDR3 nucleotides are TGTGCCAGCAGCTCCTTAAAAGGAGCCACCTACAATGAGCAGTTCTTC. Translation gives CASSSLKGATYNEQFF.

V usage is TRBV27 and J usage is TRBJ1-6; 8 bases agree with TRBD1. The V and J ends lost 3 bases and 7 bases, in that order; junction bases with no gene match: 2. This CDR3 contains 14 residues. Per the germline V gene, CDR1 is MNHEY and CDR2 is SMNVEV (reference sequence). CDR3 nucleotide sequence: TGTGCCAGCAGTTTGGGACAGGTGAATTCACCCCTCCACTTT. Its protein is CASSLGQVNSPLHF.

The V and J genes are TRBV6-6 and TRBJ2-4; D is ambiguous. V gave up 6 bases and J gave up 1 base, with 7 bases separating them. Germline V gene lookup returns CDR1 MNHNY and CDR2 SVGAGI (reference sequence). The CDR3 is made up of 13 amino acids. DNA of the CDR3: TGTGCCAGCAGACTCTCGGCCAAAAACATTCAGTACTTC. Its translation: CASRLSAKNIQYF.

This clone was counted only a few times. V gene TRBV15 combines with J gene TRBJ1-1, with TRBD1 matching over 7 bases. V shed 2 bases and J 4 bases; nucleotides not matched to a gene: 10. Per the germline V gene, CDR1 is LNHNV and CDR2 is YYDKDF (reference sequence). CDR3 length equals 16 residues. The DNA for the CDR3 is TGTGCCACCAGCAGACAAAAGACAGGGCTGCGCACTGAAGCTTTCTTT. Residues: CATSRQKTGLRTEAFF.

The CDR3 DNA reads as TGCAGCGTAATCGCAGGGCAAGTCGAGACCCAGTACTTC. It translates to CSVIAGQVETQYF. This chain connects TRBV29-1 to TRBJ2-5, with D possibly being TRBD1 (5 bases). Germline CDR1 and CDR2: SQVTM and ANQGSEA. V was clipped by 6 bases and J by 5 bases, with 16 bases between them. The CDR3 totals 13 residues. The variable domain in full, with the rest retrieved from reference TRBV29-1 and TRBJ2-5, is SAVISQKPSRDICQRGTSLTIQCQVDSQVTMMFWYRQQPGQSLTLIATANQGSEATYESGFVIDKFPISRPNLTFSTLTVSNMSPEDSSIYLCSVIAGQVETQYFGPGTRLLVL.

The rearrangement uses TRBV13 and TRBJ1-2; 9 bases match TRBD1. The V gene end was trimmed by 0 bases and the J gene end by 8 bases; junction bases not matched to a gene: 7. There are 15 residues in the CDR3. Germline V gene sequence: CDR1 PRHDT, CDR2 FYEKMQ (reference sequence). This chain's CDR3 is CASSLGADRGGGYTF. The CDR3 DNA is TGTGCCAGCAGCTTAGGGGCCGACAGGGGGGGAGGCTACACCTTC.

The chain uses TRBV27 and TRBJ2-7, with 9 nucleotides matching TRBD1. The CDR3 is 16 residues long. Germline values: CDR1 MNHEY, CDR2 SMNVEV (reference sequence). Losses at the gene ends were 4 bases for V and 7 bases for J; bases not matched to a gene: 14. This CDR3 reads CASSSITGQGPWEQYF. CDR3 sequence (DNA): TGTGCCAGCAGTTCCATAACGGGACAGGGCCCCTGGGAGCAGTACTTC.

The rearrangement joins TRBV19 to TRBJ1-5; 7 positions match TRBD1. The CDR3 loop spans 18 amino acids. V lost 1 base, J lost 0 bases, and 9 bases stayed unmatched. CDR1 is LNHDA and CDR2 is SQIVND in the germline V gene (reference sequence). CDR3 protein: CASSIVQGMGNSNQPQHF. In DNA, the CDR3 is TGTGCCAGTAGTATAGTACAGGGGATGGGGAATAGCAATCAGCCCCAGCATTTT.

This rearrangement joins TRBV4-1 to TRBJ1-2, with TRBD1 matching over 11 bases. Trimming cost V 6 bases and J 0 bases; bases outside gene matches: 9. Germline V gene data show CDR1 as MGHRA and CDR2 as YSYEKL. The CDR3 runs 17 residues. The CDR3: CASRPSGTGGSNYGYTF. The CDR3 nucleotides read TGCGCCAGCAGACCTTCCGGGACAGGGGGATCTAACTATGGCTACACCTTC.

The rearrangement links TRBV6-1 to TRBJ1-1; 9 positions agree with TRBD1. CDR1 is MNHNS and CDR2 is SASEGT in the germline V gene. The V and J ends lost 6 bases and 1 base, in that order; junction bases with no gene match: 3. The CDR3 is 14 residues long. The CDR3 nucleotides read TGTGCCAGCAGCCTGACAGGGGGGAACACTGAAGCTTTCTTT. Protein product: CASSLTGGNTEAFF.

V and J are TRBV27 and TRBJ1-1, with TRBD1 as a possible D gene (6 bases). Deletions cut 4 bases from V and 8 bases from J, with 14 bases between. CDR1 is MNHEY, CDR2 SMNVEV, per germline (reference sequence). This CDR3 is 13 amino acids long. CDR3 amino acids: CASSSTNRAEAFF. The DNA of the CDR3 is TGTGCCAGCAGTTCCACAAACAGGGCGGAAGCTTTCTTT.

V is TRBV28 and J is TRBJ1-1, with D uncertain. Trimming removed 10 bases at V and 1 base at J, with 7 bases between. Per germline, CDR1 MDHEN and CDR2 SYDVKM. The CDR3 covers 11 residues. The CDR3 region is CATQANTEAFF. DNA of the CDR3: TGTGCCACCCAAGCGAACACTGAAGCTTTCTTT.

V is TRBV28 and J is TRBJ1-5; D remains ambiguous. CDR1 and CDR2 from the germline V gene are MDHEN and SYDVKM. Between the trimmed V and J ends, which lost 6 bases and 3 bases, there was a span of 15 bases. This CDR3 has 15 residues. DNA of the CDR3: TGTGCCAGCAGACCAGTCAGAGGGCTCAATCAGCCCCAGCATTTT. Amino acids: CASRPVRGLNQPQHF.

V and J are TRBV11-2 and TRBJ2-3, with TRBD2 identical over 9 bases. V dropped 5 bases and J dropped 6; count of bases not matched to a gene: 9. The CDR3 loop spans 15 amino acids. Germline V lookup: CDR1 SGHAT, CDR2 FQNNGV. The chain's CDR3 is CASSVWGGRADTQYF. Written as DNA, the CDR3 is TGTGCCAGCAGCGTTTGGGGCGGGAGGGCGGATACGCAGTATTTT.

This sequence joins TRBV4-2 and TRBJ1-1, with TRBD1 matching over 10 bases. This CDR3 spans 16 amino acids. J lost 1 base, V lost 0 bases, and 2 bases had no gene match. CDR1 and CDR2 (germline): LGHNA, YNFKEQ. The CDR3 bases are TGTGCCAGCAGCCAAGATCGGACAGGGGGGAACACTGAAGCTTTCTTT. Protein: CASSQDRTGGNTEAFF.

The sample holds one count of this clone. The chain carries TRBV12-5 and TRBJ2-7; maybe TRBD2 (7 bases). V shed 11 bases and J shed 0 bases, with 14 bases lying between them. This CDR3 spans 13 amino acids. The germline V gene has CDR1 LGHNT and CDR2 FRNRAP. The CDR3: CASGGLYSYEQYF. For the CDR3, the DNA is TGTGCTTCCGGGGGGCTTTACTCCTACGAGCAGTACTTC.

The J gene is TRBJ2-1, the V gene TRBV4-1; 9 bases match TRBD2. V was pared by 1 base and J by 3 bases, with 13 bases of the junction left unmatched. The CDR3 spans 19 residues. Germline CDR1 is MGHRA and CDR2 is YSYEKL. CDR3 DNA: TGCGCCAGCAGCCAAGCTGATCTCTTAGCGGGGGCCCACTACAATGAGCAGTTCTTC. It codes for CASSQADLLAGAHYNEQFF.

With regard to this clone: The sample has other DNA sequences that encode this CDR3 too. This sequence joins TRBV25-1 and TRBJ2-3; D call uncertain. CDR1 and CDR2 from the germline V gene are MGHDK and SYGVNS. V dropped 1 base and J dropped 4 bases, with 3 bases sitting between them. The CDR3 is made up of 12 amino acids. This chain's CDR3 is CASSESADTQYF. In nucleotides, the CDR3 is TGTGCCAGCAGTGAATCAGCAGATACGCAGTATTTT.

This clone showed up just once. The chain uses TRBV7-6 and TRBJ2-3; D uncertain. V lost 5 bases to trimming and J lost 4 bases, with 7 bases between them. Per the germline V gene, CDR1 is SGHVS and CDR2 is FNYEAQ. CDR3 length: 12 amino acids. The CDR3: CASSASADTQYF. In nucleotides, the CDR3 is TGTGCCAGCAGCGCGAGCGCAGATACGCAGTATTTT.

The genes are TRBV5-1 and TRBJ1-1; 7 bases fit TRBD1. With 1 base clipped from V and 5 bases from J, the junction kept 5 bases outside the gene matches. Germline assignment: CDR1 SGHRS and CDR2 YFSETQ. This CDR3 is built from 14 residues. This CDR3 reads CASSLTGVRTEAFF. CDR3 DNA sequence: TGCGCCAGCAGCTTGACAGGGGTTCGTACTGAAGCTTTCTTT.

V gene TRBV11-2 combines with J gene TRBJ2-2; 7 positions match TRBD1. This CDR3 comprises 17 residues. The junction had 5 bases not matched to a gene; V was cut back by 0 bases and J by 1 base. CDR1 and CDR2 (germline): SGHAT, FQNNGV. Here the CDR3 DNA reads TGTGCCAGCAGCTTAGAAGTAACAGGGGTGAACACCGGGGAGCTGTTTTTT. Protein: CASSLEVTGVNTGELFF.